This T cell receptor beta chain was retrieved from a study of T-cell reconstitution after alpha-beta-depleted transplantation in children. This clonotype appeared many times. Preparing the TCRbeta library involved the use of unique molecular identifiers. TCRdb reanalysed the PCR reads using MiXCR and keeps one entry per CDR3 protein. The sample lists about 190,000 distinct CDR3 sequences, around 6.8% occurring once. Germline CDR1 reads SQVTM; CDR2 reads ANQGSEA. Trimming left V 7 bases short and J 0 bases short, with 13 bases between. This CDR3 is built from 14 residues. The chain uses TRBV29-1 and TRBJ2-1; D is ambiguous. The receptor was derived from a human donor who donated a stem cell graft to a child with Wiskott-Aldrich syndrome. The sequences come from PBMCs from the stem cell graft donor, collected from the stem cell graft. CDR3: CSAGRQRSYNEQFF. The CDR3, as DNA: TGCAGCGCCGGGCGCCAACGCTCCTACAATGAGCAGTTCTTC.